This TCR beta chain was captured by sequencing in a study of T cell changes during pregnancy in multiple sclerosis. Only in-frame clones appear in the TCRdb table, and some are missing; sequencing was by immunoSEQ multiplex PCR. In the table there are tens of thousands of clones, 85% to 95% of which are singletons. With respect to this clone: A junction end diverges from the germline sequence, so it may reflect a read error.

The CDR3 consists of 14 residues. Germline CDR1 is SNHLY and CDR2 is FYNNEI. The chain couples TRBV2 to TRBJ1-5, with 7 bases lining up with TRBD1. The source is a female donor in good health, enrolled as a control in a pregnancy study. Specimen: CD4+ T cells from peripheral blood mononuclear cells, collected in the third trimester of pregnancy. The CDR3 region has the DNA TGTGCCAGCAGGGGACAGCTTAGCTATCAGCCCCAGCATTTT. Amino acid sequence: CASRGQLSYQPQHF. The complete variable domain, with remaining parts taken from reference TRBV2 and TRBJ1-5, reads EPEVTQTPSHQVTQMGQEVILRCVPISNHLYFYWYRQILGQKVEFLVSFYNNEISEKSEIFDDQFSVERPDGSNFTLKIRSTKLEDSAMYFCASRGQLSYQPQHFGDGTRLSIL.